The 17 T cell receptor beta chains listed next were all sequenced from one sample in a study of human T cells and chemical hapten exposure (dated by TCRdb to 2020 to 2023). The sample's time point label, decoded: patch test 1, 2 weeks after DPC sensitization. The treatment or condition label here, explained by the study, means: therapeutic diphenylcyclopropenone sensitization with weekly scalp DPC. The method behind the library was RACE. These reads were obtained on a NextSeq 500. Clones were called with MiXCR by TCRdb after fastp trimmed the public reads at Q25, and only in-frame beta chains were retained. Rows with a matching CDR3 protein are joined into one entry that keeps the most common DNA and genes. For this sample the table gives around 380,000 distinct CDR3 sequences, of which roughly 4.8% were detected only once. The top ten constitute 2% to 2.5% of the sample. The specimen comprised whole blood, sampled in connection with sensitization to the hapten diphenylcyclopropenone (DPC). These receptors were collected from a woman between 50 and 59 years old with alopecia areata. Some clones in this sample may be carry-over from other donors' samples.

This clonotype was seen repeatedly, ten times or more. The chain employs TRBV6-5 and TRBJ2-1, with D tentatively TRBD2 (7 bases). The CDR3 covers 14 residues. V lost 8 bases and J lost 3, with 14 bases in between. Looked up from germline, CDR1 is MNHEY and CDR2 is SVGAGI. DNA of the CDR3: TGTGCCAGCTCAAGGGGGAGGGGCTACAATGAGCAGTTCTTC. Translating gives CASSRGRGYNEQFF.

Many counts were recorded for this clonotype. The CDR3 sequence: CASSEMGDFYTEAFF. CDR3 DNA sequence: TGTGCCAGCAGCGAAATGGGCGATTTTTACACTGAAGCTTTCTTT. This chain connects TRBV2 to TRBJ1-1; no reliable D call. CDR1 and CDR2 (germline): SNHLY, FYNNEI. V lost 6 bases and J 3 bases, leaving 17 bases between the germline ends. This CDR3 has 15 residues.

This clonotype was recorded at least ten times. The chain couples TRBV28 to TRBJ2-5; no reliable D call. Germline-derived CDR1 and CDR2 are MDHEN and SYDVKM. Trimming shortened V by 4 bases and J by 1 base, and 13 bases separated the two germline ends. This CDR3 region has 15 residues. The CDR3 sequence is CASSSPWASQETQYF. The CDR3 DNA sequence: TGTGCCAGCAGTTCCCCGTGGGCTAGCCAAGAGACCCAGTACTTC.

The chain joins TRBV20-1 to TRBJ2-3, with 8 positions matching TRBD2. The ends lost 0 bases at V and 0 bases at J; junction bases unmatched: 5. The CDR3 is made up of 16 amino acids. Germline CDR1 reads DFQATT; CDR2 reads SNEGSKA (reference sequence). The CDR3 nucleotides are TGCAGTGCTAGAGATTCCAGCGGGGGAAGCACAGATACGCAGTATTTT. Translating gives CSARDSSGGSTDTQYF.

This clonotype showed up many times. This sequence joins TRBV5-1 and TRBJ1-3, with D possibly being TRBD1 (6 bases). V was cut by 0 bases and J by 14 bases, with 15 bases left in between. Germline V gene data show CDR1 as SGHRS and CDR2 as YFSETQ. CDR3 length equals 13 residues. CDR3 loop: CASSLAGGRLVYF. The CDR3 coding sequence is TGCGCCAGCAGCTTGGCCGGGGGGCGCCTCGTATATTTT.

This clonotype was observed many times. The junction shows a germline mismatch at one end, possibly a read error. The chain recombines TRBV12-3 or TRBV12-4 with TRBJ2-3, with D possibly called TRBD1 or TRBD2 (5 bases each). CDR3 length equals 12 residues. CDR3 sequence reads: CASDRGTDTQYF. In DNA form, the CDR3 reads TGTGCCAGCGATCGGGGCACGGATACGCAGTATTTT.

This clonotype was seen at least ten times. The V gene is TRBV3-1, the J gene TRBJ1-4; D remains unclear. This CDR3 is 12 amino acids long. V gave up 2 bases and J gave up 7 bases, with 5 bases separating them. Germline loops: CDR1 LGHDT, CDR2 YNNKEL (reference sequence). This chain's CDR3 is CASSQISEKLFF. The CDR3 DNA reads as TGTGCCAGCAGCCAAATCAGTGAAAAACTGTTTTTT. Combining the CDR3 with reference TRBV3-1 and TRBJ1-4 gives the whole variable domain DTAVSQTPKYLVTQMGNDKSIKCEQNLGHDTMYWYKQDSKKFLKIMFSYNNKELIINETVPNRFSPKSPDKAHLNLHINSLELGDSAVYFCASSQISEKLFFGSGTQLSVL.

In this sample, this clonotype turned up a few times. The rearrangement uses TRBV11-2 and TRBJ2-5; D unresolved. The CDR3 length is 15 residues. The V end lost 0 bases, the J end lost 1 base, and 9 bases lay between the germline ends. Germline CDR1 SGHAT, CDR2 FQNNGV. CDR3 DNA: TGTGCCAGCAGCTTAGATCCGACACCCCAAGAGACCCAGTACTTC. It codes for CASSLDPTPQETQYF.

This clonotype was counted ten times or more. V gene TRBV12-3 or TRBV12-4 combines with J gene TRBJ2-3; D might be TRBD1 or TRBD2, each matching 5 bases. This CDR3 has 16 amino acids. V was trimmed by 5 bases and J by 0 bases, leaving 15 bases between them. The CDR3 spells CASSPRRGGSTDTQYF. The CDR3 region has the DNA TGTGCCAGCAGTCCCCGACGGGGCGGAAGCACAGATACGCAGTATTTT.

This clonotype has at least ten counts. The CDR3 is CASSLLGGTSTDTQYF. CDR3 sequence (DNA): TGTGCCAGCAGCTTACTCGGCGGTACTAGCACAGATACGCAGTATTTT. The V call is TRBV7-6, the J call TRBJ2-3; no definite D call. The CDR3 extends over 16 amino acids. V was trimmed by 2 bases and J by 0 bases, leaving 12 bases between them. Germline CDR1 SGHVS, CDR2 FNYEAQ.

This clonotype occurred many times. The gene calls are TRBV7-9 and TRBJ2-3; 7 positions match TRBD1. Germline CDR1 and CDR2: SEHNR and FQNEAQ (reference sequence). Trimming removed 6 bases from V and 3 bases from J; junction bases left unmatched: 9. The CDR3 contains 15 residues. The CDR3 DNA reads TGTGCCAGCAGTTTTTTACAGGGGCGAACAGATACGCAGTATTTT. Translation gives CASSFLQGRTDTQYF. The full variable domain, its missing parts supplied by reference TRBV7-9 and TRBJ2-3, is DTGVSQNPRHKITKRGQNVTFRCDPISEHNRLYWYRQTLGQGPEFLTYFQNEAQLEKSRLLSDRFSAERPKGSFSTLEIQRTEQGDSAMYLCASSFLQGRTDTQYFGPGTRLTVL.

This clonotype was seen more than once but under ten times. Here the CDR3 reads CASRAGTGGVYTQYF. CDR3 nucleotide sequence: TGCGCCAGCCGCGCCGGGACAGGGGGCGTATATACGCAGTATTTT. The chain links TRBV10-1 to TRBJ2-3; 12 positions agree with TRBD1. V gave up 8 bases and J gave up 7 bases; unmatched junction bases: 10. CDR3 length: 15 residues. Germline CDR1 reads WNHNN; CDR2 reads SYGVQD (reference sequence).

This clonotype was picked up many times. The chain links TRBV29-1 to TRBJ2-1; D possibly corresponds to TRBD1 (6 bases). The CDR3 totals 13 residues. V dropped 7 bases and J dropped 8 bases, with 18 bases sitting between them. From germline, CDR1 is SQVTM and CDR2 ANQGSEA. This CDR3 reads CSALDPRGDEQFF. CDR3 nucleotide sequence: TGCAGCGCACTGGACCCCAGGGGAGATGAGCAGTTCTTC.

This clonotype was found many times. The chain carries TRBV29-1 and TRBJ2-3; perhaps TRBD2 as D (6 bases). V lost 5 bases and J 4 bases, leaving 13 bases between the germline ends. CDR1 is SQVTM, CDR2 ANQGSEA, per germline. This CDR3 region has 13 residues. Here the CDR3 reads CSVQVGGSDTQYF. CDR3 nucleotide sequence: TGCAGCGTTCAAGTGGGGGGTTCAGATACGCAGTATTTT.

The sample holds many counts of this clonotype. The rearrangement joins TRBV20-1 to TRBJ1-3; D is uncertain. Trimming removed 3 bases at V and 0 bases at J, with 9 bases between. The CDR3 is 14 residues long. Germline CDR1 reads DFQATT; CDR2 reads SNEGSKA (reference sequence). CDR3 in DNA: TGCAGTGCTAGGGGTATGGACTCTGGAAACACCATATATTTT. The encoded protein is CSARGMDSGNTIYF.

This clonotype has a count of ten or more. This chain joins TRBV6-6 and TRBJ1-5, with TRBD1 matching 9 bases. V dropped 4 bases and J dropped 4; count of bases not matched to a gene: 5. This CDR3 is 15 amino acids long. Germline values: CDR1 MNHNY, CDR2 SVGAGI (reference sequence). CDR3 in amino acids: CASSSRDRDNQPQHF. The DNA of the CDR3 is TGTGCCAGCAGTTCCCGGGACAGGGATAATCAGCCCCAGCATTTT.

The chain carries TRBV20-1 and TRBJ2-3, with 8 bases identical to TRBD1. CDR1 is DFQATT and CDR2 is SNEGSKA in the germline V gene (reference sequence). The CDR3 has 16 amino acids. With 0 bases clipped from V and 2 bases from J, the junction kept 7 bases outside the gene matches. CDR3 sequence: CSARDLRTGNTDTQYF. CDR3 nucleotides: TGCAGTGCTAGAGATCTGAGGACAGGGAACACAGATACGCAGTATTTT.